This T cell receptor (beta chain) appears in the sequencing data of a study of regulatory T cells in long-lasting Graves disease. Study outcomes and limitations: Since the sample size was small, accuracy may have been reduced.

The time point is: newly diagnosed GD, antithyroid drugs for less than 3 months. Extracted PBMC RNA gave rise to the TCR library. On this clonotype: Its cognate antigen is unknown. This may arise from a read error, as a much more abundant clone is one base away.

iRepertoire HTBI primers and Arm-PCR of CDR3 regions built TCR beta libraries. In the source study's methods: Detected in the samples were roughly 60 TRBV and about 15 TRBJ segments. TCRdb recomputed calls from the multiplex PCR reads with MiXCR, one row per CDR3 protein. What appears here as the V and J calls and clone size reflects TCRdb's work, not the paper's. This table holds 420,000 or so distinct CDR3 sequences, 16% found once. CDR3 length: 18 amino acids. Germline CDR1 is SEHNR and CDR2 is FQNEAQ (reference sequence). The V end was cut by 0 bases, the J end by 4 bases, with 20 bases between. These same records also appear under a second study, on T cells in Graves' hyperthyroidism and ophthalmopathy.

Sample: peripheral blood mononuclear cells (PBMCs), taken at new diagnosis, from a patient treated with antithyroid drugs. This sequence was found in a woman aged 18-30 years with Graves disease. V gene TRBV7-9 combines with J gene TRBJ2-3, with D tentatively TRBD1 (5 bases). The CDR3 reads CASSLARRTWFSADTQYF. DNA of the CDR3: TGTGCCAGCAGCTTAGCGCGTAGGACATGGTTTTCGGCAGATACGCAGTATTTT.